This T cell receptor beta chain came from a study of shared clonotypes between healthy human individuals. Assay used: immunoSEQ multiplex PCR; TCRdb lists only in-frame clones, some missing. The profile shows roughly 450,000 clones, 70% to 80% of them singletons. V lost 2 bases to trimming and J lost 1 base, with 15 bases between them. CDR1 and CDR2 (germline): SGHTS, YDEGEE. The CDR3 length is 16 residues. Sequenced sample: PBMCs. V usage is TRBV5-8 and J usage is TRBJ1-2; D gene uncertain. This receptor was taken from a woman between 40 and 55 years old in good health. Some clones in this sample may be carry-over from other donors' samples. The CDR3 is CASSFKGSILNYGYTF. In DNA form, the CDR3 reads TGTGCCAGCAGCTTCAAGGGCTCTATCCTTAACTATGGCTACACCTTC.